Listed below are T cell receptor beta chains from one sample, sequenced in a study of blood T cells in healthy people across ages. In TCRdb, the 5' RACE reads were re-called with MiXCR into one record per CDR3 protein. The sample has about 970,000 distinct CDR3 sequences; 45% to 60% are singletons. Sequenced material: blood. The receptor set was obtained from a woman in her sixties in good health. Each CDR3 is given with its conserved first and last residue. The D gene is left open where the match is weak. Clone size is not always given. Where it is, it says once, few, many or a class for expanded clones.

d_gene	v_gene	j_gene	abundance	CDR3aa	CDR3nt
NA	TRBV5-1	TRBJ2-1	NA	CASSLITDYEQFF	TGCGCCAGCAGCTTGATAACAGACTACGAGCAGTTCTTC
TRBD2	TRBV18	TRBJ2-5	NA	CASSPPTSGSYETQYF	TGTGCCAGCTCACCTCCTACTAGCGGGAGTTATGAGACCCAGTACTTC
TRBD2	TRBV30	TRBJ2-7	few	CAWTSGYEQYF	TGTGCCTGGACTAGCGGCTACGAGCAGTACTTC
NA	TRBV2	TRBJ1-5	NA	CASSGIRVTQPQHF	TGTGCCAGCAGCGGGATCAGGGTCACTCAGCCCCAGCATTTT
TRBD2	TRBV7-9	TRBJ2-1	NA	CASRELAGGSPEQFF	TGTGCCAGCAGGGAACTAGCGGGAGGTTCCCCTGAGCAGTTCTTC
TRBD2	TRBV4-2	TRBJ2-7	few	CASSQGTSGSSNSYEQYF	TGTGCCAGCAGCCAAGGAACTAGCGGGAGTAGTAACTCCTACGAGCAGTACTTC
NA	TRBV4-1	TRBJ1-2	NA	CASSPYETRILYGYTF	TGCGCCAGCAGCCCCTATGAGACGCGCATACTCTATGGCTACACCTTC
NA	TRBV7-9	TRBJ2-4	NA	CASSQLGWEVGEQYF	TGTGCCAGCAGCCAACTTGGCTGGGAGGTGGGAGAGCAGTACTTC
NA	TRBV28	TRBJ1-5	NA	CASRGRAGSNQPQHF	TGTGCCAGCAGGGGAAGGGCAGGTAGCAATCAGCCCCAGCATTTT
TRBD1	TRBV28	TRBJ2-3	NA	CASSLTGQGSRTGTQYF	TGTGCCAGCAGTCTGACAGGGCAGGGATCTCGAACAGGTACCCAGTATTTT
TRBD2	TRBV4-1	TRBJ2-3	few	CASSRLAGEVADTQYF	TGCGCCAGCAGCCGACTAGCGGGAGAAGTCGCAGATACGCAGTATTTT
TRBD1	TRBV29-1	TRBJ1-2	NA	CSVQEGAGGYTF	TGCAGCGTTCAGGAGGGGGCGGGTGGCTACACCTTC
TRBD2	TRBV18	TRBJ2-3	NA	CASSLRTSGSRTDTQYF	TGTGCCAGCTCACTAAGGACTAGCGGGAGCCGCACAGATACGCAGTATTTT
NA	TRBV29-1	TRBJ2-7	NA	CSVAAGSVYEQYF	TGCAGCGTTGCGGCAGGGTCGGTATACGAGCAGTACTTC
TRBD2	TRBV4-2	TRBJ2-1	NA	CASSQDRTSGNTVKGEQFF	TGTGCCAGCAGCCAAGATCGGACTAGCGGGAACACAGTTAAGGGTGAGCAGTTCTTC
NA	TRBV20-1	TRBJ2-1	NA	CSARDGAGGFGGPYNEQFF	TGCAGTGCTAGAGATGGAGCCGGCGGGTTCGGCGGCCCCTACAATGAGCAGTTCTTC
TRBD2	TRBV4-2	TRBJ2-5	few	CASSQENGRPETQYF	TGTGCCAGCAGCCAAGAGAACGGGAGGCCCGAGACCCAGTACTTC
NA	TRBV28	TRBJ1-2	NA	CASSFSVRTNGYTF	TGTGCCAGCAGTTTTAGTGTCAGGACCAACGGCTACACCTTC
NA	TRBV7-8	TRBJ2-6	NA	CASSLAVAGANVLTF	TGTGCCAGCAGCTTAGCGGTCGCTGGGGCCAACGTCCTGACTTTC
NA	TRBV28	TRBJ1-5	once	CASSSLGSNQPQHF	TGTGCCAGCAGTTCCTTGGGGAGCAATCAGCCCCAGCATTTT
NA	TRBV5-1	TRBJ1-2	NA	CTSSSSGSTSYGYTF	TGCACCAGCAGCTCCTCCGGGTCGACTAGCTATGGCTACACCTTC
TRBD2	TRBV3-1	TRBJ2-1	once	CASSPYSGRGNEQFF	TGTGCCAGCAGCCCGTATAGCGGGAGAGGGAATGAGCAGTTCTTC
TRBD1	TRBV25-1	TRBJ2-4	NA	CAGGTGNIQYF	TGTGCCGGGGGGACAGGGAACATTCAGTACTTC
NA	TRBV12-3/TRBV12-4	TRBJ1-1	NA	CASRSHQGWDTEAFF	TGTGCCAGCAGGAGCCACCAGGGGTGGGACACTGAAGCTTTCTTT
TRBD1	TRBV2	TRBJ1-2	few	CASSRDRADYGYTF	TGTGCCAGCAGCCGGGACAGGGCAGACTATGGCTACACCTTC
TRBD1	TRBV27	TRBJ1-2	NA	CASSPTLGQGFGYTF	TGTGCCAGCAGTCCTACCCTGGGACAGGGGTTCGGCTACACCTTC
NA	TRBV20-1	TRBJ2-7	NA	CSAQDMLYEQYF	TGCAGTGCCCAGGACATGCTTTACGAGCAGTACTTC
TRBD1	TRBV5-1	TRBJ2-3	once	CASSTEGAAFDAQYF	TGCGCCAGCAGCACAGAGGGGGCTGCTTTTGATGCGCAGTATTTT
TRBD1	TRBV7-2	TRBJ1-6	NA	CASSSLTGNSPLHF	TGTGCCAGCAGCTCCCTGACAGGGAATTCACCCCTCCACTTT
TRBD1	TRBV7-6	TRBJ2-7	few	CASSLTEGAYEQYF	TGTGCCAGCAGCTTAACCGAGGGGGCATACGAGCAGTACTTC
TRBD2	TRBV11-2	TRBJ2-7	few	CASSPEASGLYEQYF	TGTGCCAGCAGCCCTGAGGCTAGCGGGTTATACGAGCAGTACTTC
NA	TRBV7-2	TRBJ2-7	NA	CASSLALGGRTYEQYF	TGTGCCAGCAGCTTAGCGCTCGGGGGCAGAACGTACGAGCAGTACTTC
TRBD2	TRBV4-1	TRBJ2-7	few	CASRQLAAPYEQYF	TGCGCCAGCAGACAGCTAGCGGCCCCCTACGAGCAGTACTTC
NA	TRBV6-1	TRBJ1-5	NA	CASSPTQIAQHF	TGTGCCAGCAGTCCAACTCAGATCGCCCAGCATTTT
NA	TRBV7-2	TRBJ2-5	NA	CASTPLRQETQYF	TGTGCCAGCACCCCCCTTAGGCAAGAGACCCAGTACTTC
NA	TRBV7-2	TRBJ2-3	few	CASSPVRGVNTQYF	TGTGCCAGCAGCCCGGTCCGGGGCGTAAATACGCAGTATTTT
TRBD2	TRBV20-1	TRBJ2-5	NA	CSASRLPGTSDETQYF	TGCAGTGCTAGCAGACTGCCCGGGACTAGCGATGAGACCCAGTACTTC
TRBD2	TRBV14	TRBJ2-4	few	CASSQDSTSGRRKNIQYF	TGTGCCAGCAGCCAAGATTCGACTAGCGGGAGACGCAAAAACATTCAGTACTTC
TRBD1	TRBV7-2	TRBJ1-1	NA	CASSLATGGLDTEAFF	TGTGCCAGCAGCTTAGCCACAGGGGGCTTAGATACTGAAGCTTTCTTT
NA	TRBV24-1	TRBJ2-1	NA	CATSDHRQASSYNEQFF	TGTGCCACCAGTGACCACCGACAGGCGAGCTCCTACAATGAGCAGTTCTTC
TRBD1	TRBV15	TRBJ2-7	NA	CATSRPTQGAAEQYF	TGTGCCACCAGCAGACCGACACAGGGGGCTGCCGAGCAGTACTTC
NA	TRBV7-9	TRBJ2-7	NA	CASGINRSGGVSYEQYF	TGTGCCAGCGGCATAAATCGCTCCGGGGGTGTCTCCTACGAGCAGTACTTC
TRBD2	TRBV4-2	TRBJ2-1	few	CASSQPGLEGEQFF	TGTGCCAGCAGCCAGCCGGGACTAGAGGGTGAGCAGTTCTTC
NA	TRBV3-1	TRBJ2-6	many	CASSQVYSGANVLTF	TGTGCCAGCAGCCAAGTATACTCTGGGGCCAACGTCCTGACTTTC
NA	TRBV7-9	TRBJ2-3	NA	CASSLIPWGHTDTQYF	TGTGCCAGCAGCTTAATTCCTTGGGGGCACACAGATACGCAGTATTTT
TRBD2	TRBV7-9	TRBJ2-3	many	CASSVGTSGTTDTQYF	TGTGCCAGCAGCGTGGGGACTAGCGGGACGACAGATACGCAGTATTTT
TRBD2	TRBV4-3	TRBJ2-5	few	CASSQGTSGRKETQYF	TGCGCCAGCAGCCAAGGGACTAGCGGGAGAAAAGAGACCCAGTACTTC
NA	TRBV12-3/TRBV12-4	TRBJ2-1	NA	CASSQDLYLYNEQFF	TGTGCCAGCAGTCAGGACCTTTACCTCTACAATGAGCAGTTCTTC
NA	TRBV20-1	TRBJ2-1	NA	CSQAVLELGEQFF	TGCAGTCAGGCCGTGCTAGAACTGGGTGAGCAGTTCTTC